The 4 T cell receptor beta chains listed next were all sequenced from one sample in a study of blood T cell repertoires in COVID-19. TCRdb keeps only in-frame clones here, not all; method: immunoSEQ multiplex PCR. The table records under 200,000 clones, roughly 84% of them present only once. The sequencing sample was made of PBMCs or T cells enriched from blood (not recorded which). The source of these receptors is a man in his 60s who had recovered from COVID-19.

The gene calls are TRBV5-1 and TRBJ1-1, with D perhaps matching TRBD1 (5 bases). V dropped 4 bases and J dropped 1 base, with 8 bases sitting between them. The germline CDR1 and CDR2 sequences are SGHRS and YFSETQ. The CDR3 is 13 residues long. For the CDR3, the DNA is TGCGCCAGCAGCATGGACACGAACACTGAAGCTTTCTTT. It encodes CASSMDTNTEAFF.

This clone was seen a single time. The V call is TRBV29-1, the J call TRBJ2-5, with TRBD1 identical over 9 bases. The CDR3 is made up of 13 amino acids. Trimming took 8 bases from V and 2 from J; bases not matched to a gene: 6. Germline loops: CDR1 SQVTM, CDR2 ANQGSEA. The CDR3 nucleotides read TGCAGCCTCCGGGACAGGGTACAAGAGACCCAGTACTTC. Its protein is CSLRDRVQETQYF.

V gene TRBV7-3 combines with J gene TRBJ2-1; possibly TRBD2 for D (6 bases). CDR3 size: 12 residues. Trimming cost V 2 bases and J 13 bases, with 12 bases left between them. CDR1 and CDR2 (germline): SGHTA, FQGTGA. The CDR3: CASSLFGGGQFF. CDR3 coding DNA: TGTGCCAGCAGCTTATTTGGGGGAGGTCAGTTCTTC.

The chain joins TRBV7-9 to TRBJ1-1; TRBD1 matches at 10 bases. With 1 base clipped from V and 10 bases from J, the junction kept 6 bases outside the gene matches. This CDR3 comprises 14 residues. The germline V gene encodes CDR1 SEHNR and CDR2 FQNEAQ (reference sequence). CDR3 in DNA: TGTGCCAGCAGCTTAGAACCGGGACAGGGGACAGCTTTCTTT. Amino acid sequence: CASSLEPGQGTAFF.